The subject of this entry is one T cell receptor (beta chain). The antigen remains unidentified. Trimming took off 3 bases at V and 10 bases at J, with 9 bases between the two ends. The CDR3 has 12 amino acids. Germline V gene lookup returns CDR1 ENHRY and CDR2 SYGVKD. The data originate from a study of T cell responses to AZD1222 COVID-19 vaccine. Regarding the study as a whole: It was only after the peak T cell response that any repertoires were sampled. At study baseline, merely five or six AZD1222 recipients were seropositive. An increase in Spike-specific TCR breadth and depth was observed after two AZD1222 doses.

Clones were sequenced by immunoSEQ multiplex PCR, and TCRdb holds only the in-frame ones, with some missing. The data show some 130,000 clones, roughly 91% seen once. The chain combines TRBV10-3 with TRBJ1-4; D perhaps matches TRBD1 (5 bases). This sample comprised peripheral blood, obtained 28 days after the second AZD1222 dose. The TCR sequence derives from an adult who received the AZD1222 COVID-19 vaccine. The CDR3 DNA is TGTGCCATCAGTGACTACACAGGAAAACTGTTTTTT. The encoded protein is CAISDYTGKLFF.